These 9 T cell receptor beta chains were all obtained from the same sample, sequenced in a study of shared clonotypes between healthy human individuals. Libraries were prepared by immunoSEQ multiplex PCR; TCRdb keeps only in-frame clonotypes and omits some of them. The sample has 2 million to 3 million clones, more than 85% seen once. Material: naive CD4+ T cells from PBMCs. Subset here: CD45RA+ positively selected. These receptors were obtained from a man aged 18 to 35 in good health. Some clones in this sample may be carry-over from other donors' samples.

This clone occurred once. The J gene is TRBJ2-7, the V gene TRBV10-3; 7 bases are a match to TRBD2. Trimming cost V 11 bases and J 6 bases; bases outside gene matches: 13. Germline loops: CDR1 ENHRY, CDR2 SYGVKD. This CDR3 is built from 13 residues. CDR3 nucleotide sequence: TGTGCCTCGGGGCGGGAGTTAAGGTCCGAGCAGTACTTC. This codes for CASGRELRSEQYF.

CDR3 region: CASSLGLAGGFEDNEQFF. The DNA for the CDR3 is TGCGCCAGCAGCCTCGGACTAGCGGGAGGGTTCGAGGACAATGAGCAGTTCTTC. The chain has TRBV4-1 and TRBJ2-1, with 15 bases identical to TRBD2. Germline CDR1 is MGHRA and CDR2 is YSYEKL. J lost 5 bases, V lost 4 bases, and 9 bases had no gene match. The CDR3 sequence is 18 residues long.

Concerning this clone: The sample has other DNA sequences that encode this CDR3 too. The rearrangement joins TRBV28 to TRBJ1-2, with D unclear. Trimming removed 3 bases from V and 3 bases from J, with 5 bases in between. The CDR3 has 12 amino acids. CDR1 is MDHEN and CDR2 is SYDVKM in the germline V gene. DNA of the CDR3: TGTGCCAGCAGTTTTCGGGACTATGGCTACACCTTC. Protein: CASSFRDYGYTF.

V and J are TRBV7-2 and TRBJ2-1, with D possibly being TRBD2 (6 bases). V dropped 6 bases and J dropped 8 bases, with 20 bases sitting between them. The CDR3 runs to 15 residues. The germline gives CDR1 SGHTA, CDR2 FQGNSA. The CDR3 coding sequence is TGTGCCAGCAGTCCATCGGGCGGGCGGGGCGATGAGCAGTTCTTC. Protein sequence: CASSPSGGRGDEQFF.

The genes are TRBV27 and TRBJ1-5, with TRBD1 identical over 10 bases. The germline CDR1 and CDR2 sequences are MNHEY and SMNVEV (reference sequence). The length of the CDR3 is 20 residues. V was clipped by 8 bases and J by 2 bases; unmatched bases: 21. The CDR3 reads CASPSGAGDRGREGNQPQHF. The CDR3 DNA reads TGTGCCAGCCCCTCGGGGGCGGGGGACAGGGGAAGGGAAGGCAATCAGCCCCAGCATTTT.

The CDR3 region has the DNA TGCGCCAGCAGATCCGGGACGGGCCGGGAGCTGTTTTTT. This codes for CASRSGTGRELFF. This rearrangement joins TRBV5-1 to TRBJ2-2; D may correspond to TRBD1 or TRBD2 (5 bases each). The germline V and J ends were trimmed by 5 bases and 9 bases, with 14 bases remaining between them. CDR1 is SGHRS, CDR2 YFSETQ, per germline. The CDR3 length is 13 residues.

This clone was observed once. CDR3 residues: CASSLGREQFF. In DNA, the CDR3 is TGTGCCAGCAGCCTAGGCCGAGAGCAGTTCTTC. The rearrangement uses TRBV14 and TRBJ2-1; D is unclear. CDR1 SGHDN and CDR2 FVKESK come from the germline V gene. CDR3 size: 11 residues. V was shortened by 4 bases and J by 10 bases, with 8 bases between the two germline ends.

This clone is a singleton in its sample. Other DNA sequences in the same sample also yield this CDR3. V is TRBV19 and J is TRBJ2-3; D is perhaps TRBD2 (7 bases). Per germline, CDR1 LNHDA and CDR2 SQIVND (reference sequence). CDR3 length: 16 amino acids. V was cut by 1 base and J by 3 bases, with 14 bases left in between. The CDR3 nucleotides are TGTGCCAGTAGTATAGGAGGGGGAGCGGGGACAGATACGCAGTATTTT. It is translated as CASSIGGGAGTDTQYF.

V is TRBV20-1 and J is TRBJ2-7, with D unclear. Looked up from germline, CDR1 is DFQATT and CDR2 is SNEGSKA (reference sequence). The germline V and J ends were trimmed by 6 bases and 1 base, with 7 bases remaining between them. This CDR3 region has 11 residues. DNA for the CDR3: TGCAGTGCCAGCCATTCCTACGAGCAGTACTTC. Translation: CSASHSYEQYF.